The next 9 T cell receptor beta chains were all read from a single sample in a study of cytomegalovirus exposure and HLA in healthy donors. Both 60 Vbeta primers and 13 Jbeta primers went into the PCR. TCRdb keeps only in-frame clones here, not all; method: immunoSEQ multiplex PCR. The sample lists tens of thousands of clones, about two thirds occurring once. The sample comprised PBMCs. The receptors shown here come from a woman aged 50 to 60 in good health and CMV-seropositive.

This chain connects TRBV28 to TRBJ2-7; 11 bases are a match to TRBD1. Trimming at V came to 3 bases and at J to 0 bases, leaving 10 bases not matched to a gene. The length of the CDR3 is 18 residues. CDR1 and CDR2 from the germline V gene are MDHEN and SYDVKM. DNA for the CDR3: TGTGCCAGCAGTTTGTTGGGACAGGGGGTCCCTAGCTCCTACGAGCAGTACTTC. Amino acid sequence: CASSLLGQGVPSSYEQYF.

This clone was recorded once. The rearrangement joins TRBV9 to TRBJ2-3, with 11 nucleotides matching TRBD2. The CDR3 is 16 residues long. Germline V gene data show CDR1 as SGDLS and CDR2 as YYNGEE. V shed 3 bases, J shed 6 bases, and the junction held 9 bases outside the gene matches. This CDR3 is CASSATSGGPVDTQYF. In nucleotides, the CDR3 is TGTGCCAGCAGCGCCACTAGCGGGGGTCCAGTGGATACGCAGTATTTT.

This clone was detected only a few times. J is TRBJ2-5 and V is TRBV10-3; 10 positions match TRBD2. This CDR3 is 14 amino acids long. Germline V gene lookup returns CDR1 ENHRY and CDR2 SYGVKD. The V and J ends lost 6 bases and 2 bases, in that order; junction bases with no gene match: 3. The CDR3 DNA reads as TGTGCCATCAGCAGCGGGGGGGAACAAGAGACCCAGTACTTC. Protein product: CAISSGGEQETQYF.

The chain uses TRBV9 and TRBJ1-6; D perhaps matches TRBD1 (5 bases). Deletions cut 0 bases from V and 7 bases from J, with 11 bases between. Germline V CDR1 and CDR2: SGDLS, YYNGEE. The CDR3 runs to 15 residues. For the CDR3, the DNA is TGTGCCAGCAGCGTAGTAGGGGCCCGAAATTCACCCCTCCACTTT. It codes for CASSVVGARNSPLHF.

This clone was picked up a small number of times. V gene TRBV2 combines with J gene TRBJ1-3; the match to TRBD1 covers 10 bases. V was clipped by 6 bases and J by 3 bases; unmatched bases: 5. From germline, CDR1 is SNHLY and CDR2 FYNNEI. The CDR3 length is 15 residues. DNA for the CDR3: TGTGCCAGCAGCCCCGGGACAGGGGTTGGAAACACCATATATTTT. Translating it yields CASSPGTGVGNTIYF.

The J gene is TRBJ1-1, the V gene TRBV28, with 9 bases fitting TRBD1. This CDR3 spans 17 amino acids. Trimming cost V 5 bases and J 1 base; bases outside gene matches: 11. Germline V gene data show CDR1 as MDHEN and CDR2 as SYDVKM. CDR3 bases: TGTGCCAGCAGTCCCGGGACAGGGTTGACTTGGAACACTGAAGCTTTCTTT. Its protein product is CASSPGTGLTWNTEAFF.

The chain recombines TRBV2 with TRBJ1-3, with TRBD1 matching 7 bases. Germline V gene data show CDR1 as SNHLY and CDR2 as FYNNEI. Germline trimming cut 6 bases from V and 2 bases from J; bases unmatched to any gene: 7. The CDR3 runs 15 residues. In DNA, the CDR3 is TGTGCCAGCAGCGAGGGACAGAGCCCTGGAAACACCATATATTTT. It codes for CASSEGQSPGNTIYF.

This rearrangement joins TRBV5-1 to TRBJ1-2; 8 bases align to TRBD1. The CDR3 loop spans 15 amino acids. Trimming cost V 4 bases and J 8 bases; bases outside gene matches: 13. Germline loops: CDR1 SGHRS, CDR2 YFSETQ. The CDR3 bases are TGCGCCAGCAGCAACGGACAGGGAACCTATGACGGCTACACCTTC. Translation: CASSNGQGTYDGYTF.

This chain connects TRBV28 to TRBJ2-7, with 8 bases lining up with TRBD1. The CDR3 runs to 13 residues. Losses at the gene ends were 2 bases for V and 6 bases for J; bases not matched to a gene: 3. In germline, CDR1 is MDHEN, CDR2 SYDVKM. CDR3 bases: TGTGCCAGCAGTTTACAGGGGGCGACCGAGCAGTACTTC. Residues: CASSLQGATEQYF.